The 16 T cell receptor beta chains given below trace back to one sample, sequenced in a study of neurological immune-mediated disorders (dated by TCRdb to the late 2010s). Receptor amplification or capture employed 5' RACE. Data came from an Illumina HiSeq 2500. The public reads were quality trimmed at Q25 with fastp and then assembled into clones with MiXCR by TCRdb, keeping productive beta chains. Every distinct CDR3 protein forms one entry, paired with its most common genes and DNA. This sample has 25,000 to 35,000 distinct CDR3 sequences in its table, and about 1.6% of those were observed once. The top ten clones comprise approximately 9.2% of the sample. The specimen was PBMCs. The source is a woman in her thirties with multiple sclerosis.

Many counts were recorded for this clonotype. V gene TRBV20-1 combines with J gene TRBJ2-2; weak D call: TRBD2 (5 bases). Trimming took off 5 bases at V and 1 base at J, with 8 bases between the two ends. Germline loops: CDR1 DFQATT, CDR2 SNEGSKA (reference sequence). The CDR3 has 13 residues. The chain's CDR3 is CSAQRRNTGELFF. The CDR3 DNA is TGCAGTGCTCAGCGGCGGAACACCGGGGAGCTGTTTTTT.

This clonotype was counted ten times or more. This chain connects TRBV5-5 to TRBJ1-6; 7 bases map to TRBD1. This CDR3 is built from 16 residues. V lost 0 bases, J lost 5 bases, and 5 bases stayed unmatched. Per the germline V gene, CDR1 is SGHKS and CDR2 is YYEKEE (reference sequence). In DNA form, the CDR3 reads TGTGCCAGCAGCTTGGGCCCCAGGGGGAATAATTCACCCCTCCACTTT. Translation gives CASSLGPRGNNSPLHF.

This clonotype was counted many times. The chain's CDR3 is CASSEGLGREKLFF. CDR3 nucleotides: TGTGCCAGCAGTGAAGGATTGGGGAGAGAAAAACTGTTTTTT. V usage is TRBV6-1 and J usage is TRBJ1-4; no reliable D call. Germline V gene lookup returns CDR1 MNHNS and CDR2 SASEGT. The CDR3 consists of 14 residues. V was cut by 1 base and J by 8 bases, with 11 bases left in between.

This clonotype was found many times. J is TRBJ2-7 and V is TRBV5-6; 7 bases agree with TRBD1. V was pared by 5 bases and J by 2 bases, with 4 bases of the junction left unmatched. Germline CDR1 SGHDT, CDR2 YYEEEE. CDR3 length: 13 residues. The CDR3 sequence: CASSSTGAYEQYF. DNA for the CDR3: TGTGCCAGCAGTTCAACAGGGGCCTACGAGCAGTACTTC.

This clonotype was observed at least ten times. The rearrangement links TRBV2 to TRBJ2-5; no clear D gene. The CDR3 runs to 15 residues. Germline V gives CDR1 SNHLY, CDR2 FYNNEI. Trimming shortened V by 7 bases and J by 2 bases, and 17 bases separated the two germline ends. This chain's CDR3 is CASTLETTVQETQYF. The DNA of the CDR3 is TGTGCCAGCACCCTAGAAACGACGGTGCAAGAGACCCAGTACTTC.

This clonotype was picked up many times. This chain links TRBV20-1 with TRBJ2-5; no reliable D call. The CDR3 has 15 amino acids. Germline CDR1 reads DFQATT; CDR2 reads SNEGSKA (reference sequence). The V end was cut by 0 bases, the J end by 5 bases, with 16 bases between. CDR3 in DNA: TGCAGTGCTAGAGATCGGAGTGTTGGCCGGGAGACCCAGTACTTC. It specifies CSARDRSVGRETQYF.

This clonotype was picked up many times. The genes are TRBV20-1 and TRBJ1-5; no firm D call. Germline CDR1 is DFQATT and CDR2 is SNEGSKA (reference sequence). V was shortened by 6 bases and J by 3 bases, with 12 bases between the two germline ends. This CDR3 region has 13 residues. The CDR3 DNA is TGCAGTGCCCCTCGGGGATACAATCAGCCCCAGCATTTT. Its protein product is CSAPRGYNQPQHF.

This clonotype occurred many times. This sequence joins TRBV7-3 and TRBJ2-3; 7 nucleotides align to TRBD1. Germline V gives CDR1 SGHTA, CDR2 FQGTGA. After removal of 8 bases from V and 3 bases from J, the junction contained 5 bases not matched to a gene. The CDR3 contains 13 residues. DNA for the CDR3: TGTGCCAGCCGCCTGGACAGGACAGATACGCAGTATTTT. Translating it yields CASRLDRTDTQYF.

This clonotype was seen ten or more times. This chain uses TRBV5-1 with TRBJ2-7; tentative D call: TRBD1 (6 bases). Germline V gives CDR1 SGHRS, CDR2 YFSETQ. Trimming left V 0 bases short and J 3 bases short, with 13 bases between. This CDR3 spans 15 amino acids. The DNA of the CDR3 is TGCGCCAGCAGCTTGGACCCAGGGGCCGACTACGAGCAGTACTTC. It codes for CASSLDPGADYEQYF. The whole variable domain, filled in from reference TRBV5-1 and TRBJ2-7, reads KAGVTQTPRYLIKTRGQQVTLSCSPISGHRSVSWYQQTPGQGLQFLFEYFSETQRNKGNFPGRFSGRQFSNSRSEMNVSTLELGDSALYLCASSLDPGADYEQYFGPGTRLTVT.

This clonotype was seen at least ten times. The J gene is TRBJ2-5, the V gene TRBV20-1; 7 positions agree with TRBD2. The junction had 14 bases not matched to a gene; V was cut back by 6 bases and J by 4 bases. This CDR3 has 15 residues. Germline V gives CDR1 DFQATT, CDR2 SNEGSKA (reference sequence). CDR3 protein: CSAGAQRGAGETQYF. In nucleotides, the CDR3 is TGCAGTGCCGGGGCCCAGCGGGGCGCCGGAGAGACCCAGTACTTC.

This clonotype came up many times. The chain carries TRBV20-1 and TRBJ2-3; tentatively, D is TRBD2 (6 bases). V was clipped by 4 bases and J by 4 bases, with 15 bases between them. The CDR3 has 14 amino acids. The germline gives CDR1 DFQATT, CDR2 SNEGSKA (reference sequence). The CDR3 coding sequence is TGCAGTGCTACTCGGGGGTTCTTGGCAGATACGCAGTATTTT. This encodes CSATRGFLADTQYF.

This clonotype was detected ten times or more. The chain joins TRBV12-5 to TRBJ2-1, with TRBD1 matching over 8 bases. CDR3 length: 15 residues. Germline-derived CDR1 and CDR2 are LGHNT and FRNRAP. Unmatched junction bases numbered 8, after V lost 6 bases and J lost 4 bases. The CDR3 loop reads CASGRTGMAYNEQFF. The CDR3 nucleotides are TGTGCTAGTGGACGGACAGGGATGGCATACAATGAGCAGTTCTTC.

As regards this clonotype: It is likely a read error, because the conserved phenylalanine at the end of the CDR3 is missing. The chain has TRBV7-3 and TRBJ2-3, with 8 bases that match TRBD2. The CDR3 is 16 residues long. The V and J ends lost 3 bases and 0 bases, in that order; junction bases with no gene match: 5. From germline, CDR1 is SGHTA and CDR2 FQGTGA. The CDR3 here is CASSFGGGPSTDTQYI. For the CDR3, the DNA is TGTGCCAGCAGCTTTGGCGGGGGGCCTAGCACAGATACGCAGTATATT.

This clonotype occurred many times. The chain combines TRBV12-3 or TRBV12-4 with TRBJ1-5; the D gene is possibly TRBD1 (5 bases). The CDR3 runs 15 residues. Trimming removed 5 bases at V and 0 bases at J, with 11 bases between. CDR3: CASSPFGGSNQPQHF. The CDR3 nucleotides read TGTGCCAGCAGTCCCTTCGGGGGTAGCAATCAGCCCCAGCATTTT.

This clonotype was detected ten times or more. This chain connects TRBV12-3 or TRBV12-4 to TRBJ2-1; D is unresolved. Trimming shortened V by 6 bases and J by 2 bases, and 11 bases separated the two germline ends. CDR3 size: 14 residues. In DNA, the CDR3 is TGTGCCAGCAGCCCACTGGGCACCTACAATGAGCAGTTCTTC. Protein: CASSPLGTYNEQFF.

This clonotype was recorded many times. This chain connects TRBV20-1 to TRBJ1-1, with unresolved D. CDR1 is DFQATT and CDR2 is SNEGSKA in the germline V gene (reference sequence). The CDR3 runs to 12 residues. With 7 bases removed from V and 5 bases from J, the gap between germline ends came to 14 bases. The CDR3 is CSGRGGSTEAFF. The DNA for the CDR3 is TGCAGTGGTCGGGGAGGGTCGACTGAAGCTTTCTTT.